Following are 26 T cell receptor beta chains from one sample sequenced in a study of cytomegalovirus exposure and HLA in healthy donors (dated by TCRdb to the late 2010s). Library method: the immunoSEQ multiplex PCR assay. For the multiplex PCR, a mixture combining 60 forward primers for TCR Vbeta segments and 13 reverse primers for TCR Jbeta segments was used. This is the immuneACCESS table as TCRdb keeps it, with only in-frame sequences that have V and J called. A part of the clones is gone; compared with another copy, unresolved V genes explain less than half, and the rest is unexplained. This sample lists nearly 200,000 clones; 82% were detected once. The top ten constitute roughly 0.098% of the sample. Sequencing was performed on PBMCs. These receptors all stem from a boy aged 2 to 10 in good health and CMV-seronegative.

The chain combines TRBV7-2 with TRBJ2-7, with 10 bases fitting TRBD2. Trimming removed 8 bases from V and 7 bases from J; junction bases left unmatched: 8. Germline CDR1 and CDR2: SGHTA and FQGNSA. The CDR3 has 13 amino acids. The CDR3 spells CASGQLAGPEQYF. The CDR3 DNA sequence: TGTGCCAGCGGGCAACTAGCGGGGCCTGAGCAGTACTTC.

The V and J genes are TRBV27 and TRBJ2-7; 9 nucleotides align to TRBD1. CDR1 MNHEY and CDR2 SMNVEV come from the germline V gene (reference sequence). This CDR3 contains 13 residues. Trimming cost V 4 bases and J 6 bases; bases outside gene matches: 4. CDR3 sequence: CASSSGQGTEQYF. DNA for the CDR3: TGTGCCAGCAGTTCAGGACAGGGGACCGAGCAGTACTTC.

The chain employs TRBV7-9 and TRBJ2-3; 9 bases are shared with TRBD1. The CDR3 is 13 residues long. The V and J ends lost 5 bases and 5 bases, in that order; junction bases with no gene match: 2. Germline CDR1 and CDR2: SEHNR and FQNEAQ (reference sequence). Written as DNA, the CDR3 is TGTGCCAGCAGCCGGACAGGGGAAGATACGCAGTATTTT. It translates to CASSRTGEDTQYF.

A single count supports this clone. This rearrangement joins TRBV5-8 to TRBJ1-2, with D possibly matching TRBD1 (5 bases). The ends were cut back, 0 bases at V and 6 bases at J, with 12 bases in the middle. Germline CDR1 is SGHTS and CDR2 is YDEGEE. This CDR3 comprises 14 residues. CDR3 loop: CASSLAVAGNGYTF. The CDR3 region has the DNA TGTGCCAGCAGCTTGGCCGTGGCAGGGAATGGCTACACCTTC.

The chain carries TRBV7-2 and TRBJ1-1; a weak D match, TRBD1 (6 bases). Trimming pared 1 base from V and 10 bases from J, leaving 22 bases between. The germline V gene encodes CDR1 SGHTA and CDR2 FQGNSA. This CDR3 spans 16 amino acids. CDR3 sequence: CASSLGVGTPGPGAFF. CDR3 in DNA: TGTGCCAGCAGCTTAGGAGTAGGGACACCCGGGCCGGGAGCTTTCTTT.

As for this clone: The same CDR3 is also encoded by other DNA sequences in this sample. J is TRBJ2-4 and V is TRBV7-9; 8 bases are shared with TRBD1. The CDR3 is made up of 14 amino acids. The V gene's germline CDR1 is SEHNR and CDR2 FQNEAQ (reference sequence). The junction had 2 bases not matched to a gene; V was cut back by 6 bases and J by 1 base. CDR3 nucleotides: TGTGCCAGCAGTTGGACAGGGGCCAAAAACATTCAGTACTTC. Its translation: CASSWTGAKNIQYF.

The chain is built from TRBV28 and TRBJ1-5; no clear D gene. Germline loops: CDR1 MDHEN, CDR2 SYDVKM. The CDR3 runs to 11 residues. The V gene lost 5 bases and the J gene lost 8 bases, with 7 bases spanning the gap. The CDR3 loop reads CASSPHEPQHF. DNA for the CDR3: TGTGCCAGCAGTCCCCATGAGCCCCAGCATTTT.

V and J are TRBV30 and TRBJ1-1; possible D gene TRBD1, 5 bases. The V end was cut by 3 bases, the J end by 4 bases, with 12 bases between. This CDR3 is 13 amino acids long. CDR1 and CDR2 (germline): GTSNPN, SVGIG (reference sequence). The CDR3 bases are TGTGCCTGGAGCCCCGGGGGTCGCACTGAAGCTTTCTTT. As protein: CAWSPGGRTEAFF.

This clone was recorded a few times. The chain has TRBV7-9 and TRBJ2-2, with 9 bases fitting TRBD1. The CDR3 has 16 amino acids. V shed 2 bases and J 1 base; nucleotides not matched to a gene: 2. Germline assignment: CDR1 SEHNR and CDR2 FQNEAQ (reference sequence). CDR3 coding DNA: TGTGCCAGCAGCTTACCGGGACAGGGGAACACCGGGGAGCTGTTTTTT. It encodes CASSLPGQGNTGELFF.

This sequence joins TRBV7-9 and TRBJ2-7; D gene uncertain. CDR3 length: 15 amino acids. The germline V gene encodes CDR1 SEHNR and CDR2 FQNEAQ (reference sequence). The V and J ends lost 5 bases and 0 bases respectively, with 14 bases between them. The CDR3 region is CASSPPRANSYEQYF. The CDR3 DNA is TGTGCCAGCAGCCCCCCTCGCGCCAACTCCTACGAGCAGTACTTC.

The rearrangement uses TRBV9 and TRBJ1-6, with 8 bases aligning to TRBD1. CDR1 SGDLS and CDR2 YYNGEE come from the germline V gene. V trimming: 4 bases; J trimming: 6 bases; junction bases outside the gene matches: 9. CDR3 length: 16 amino acids. Here the CDR3 DNA reads TGTGCCAGCAGCTTACAAGGACAGGGTAGTAATTCACCCCTCCACTTT. Translated, it gives CASSLQGQGSNSPLHF.

The V call is TRBV4-3, the J call TRBJ2-5, with TRBD1 as a possible D gene (6 bases). Germline V CDR1 and CDR2: LGHNA, YSLEER. V was clipped by 4 bases and J by 2 bases, with 20 bases between them. This CDR3 has 17 amino acids. The CDR3 region is CASSLKRGRGPQETQYF. CDR3 sequence (DNA): TGCGCCAGCAGCCTAAAACGGGGCAGGGGCCCTCAAGAGACCCAGTACTTC.

This clone has only one observation. The rearrangement uses TRBV4-1 and TRBJ2-5, with 8 bases matching TRBD2. Trimming cost V 2 bases and J 2 bases; bases outside gene matches: 7. Germline CDR1 reads MGHRA; CDR2 reads YSYEKL. The CDR3 loop spans 16 amino acids. DNA for the CDR3: TGCGCCAGCAGCCAAATTCTCCGGGGGGGGCAAGAGACCCAGTACTTC. It translates to CASSQILRGGQETQYF.

CDR3 coding DNA: TGTGCCAGCAGCGACCGGGACTACCCCTACGAGCAGTACTTC. Amino acids: CASSDRDYPYEQYF. The gene calls are TRBV7-2 and TRBJ2-7; 7 nucleotides line up with TRBD2. V trimming: 5 bases; J trimming: 2 bases; junction bases outside the gene matches: 6. Germline lookup yields CDR1 SGHTA and CDR2 FQGNSA. CDR3 length equals 14 residues.

The CDR3: CATSARGGPAYEQYF. The CDR3 nucleotides read TGTGCCACCAGCGCCCGAGGAGGGCCGGCTTACGAGCAGTACTTC. This chain uses TRBV15 with TRBJ2-7; D is possibly TRBD2 (6 bases). The CDR3 is 15 residues long. Germline V gives CDR1 LNHNV, CDR2 YYDKDF (reference sequence). The V gene lost 5 bases and the J gene lost 4 bases, with 18 bases spanning the gap.

This chain uses TRBV7-9 with TRBJ2-6; a weak D match, TRBD2 (6 bases). The V and J ends lost 8 bases and 1 base respectively, with 24 bases between them. This CDR3 has 19 residues. Germline values: CDR1 SEHNR, CDR2 FQNEAQ (reference sequence). For the CDR3, the DNA is TGTGCCAGCGGAGGGGACCAATTAGGGAAGTCTTCTGGGGCCAACGTCCTGACTTTC. Protein product: CASGGDQLGKSSGANVLTF.

The chain couples TRBV10-3 to TRBJ2-1; 9 nucleotides line up with TRBD2. Trimming removed 11 bases from V and 6 bases from J; junction bases left unmatched: 8. This CDR3 spans 13 amino acids. Germline lookup yields CDR1 ENHRY and CDR2 SYGVKD. The CDR3 here is CAVSSGVLNEQFF. The CDR3 bases are TGTGCCGTCTCTAGCGGGGTCCTCAATGAGCAGTTCTTC.

This clone was observed a few times. CDR3: CASSHWGTTLEAFF. CDR3 bases: TGTGCCAGCAGCCATTGGGGCACGACCCTTGAAGCTTTCTTT. This chain connects TRBV7-9 to TRBJ1-1, with D perhaps TRBD1 (5 bases). V was pared by 5 bases and J by 7 bases, with 17 bases between. CDR1 and CDR2 from the germline V gene are SEHNR and FQNEAQ (reference sequence). This CDR3 has 14 amino acids.

The rearrangement uses TRBV9 and TRBJ1-2; D is perhaps TRBD1 (5 bases). Trimming shortened V by 0 bases and J by 2 bases, and 20 bases separated the two germline ends. This CDR3 spans 18 amino acids. Per germline, CDR1 SGDLS and CDR2 YYNGEE. The CDR3 loop is CASSVERVTAHSNYGYTF. CDR3 nucleotides: TGTGCCAGCAGCGTAGAAAGGGTGACAGCCCACTCCAACTATGGCTACACCTTC.

The V gene is TRBV7-2, the J gene TRBJ2-5, with 7 bases fitting TRBD2. Unmatched junction bases numbered 7, after V lost 5 bases and J lost 1 base. The germline V gene has CDR1 SGHTA and CDR2 FQGNSA. The CDR3 runs 15 residues. Here the CDR3 reads CASSPRRGVQETQYF. The CDR3 nucleotides read TGTGCCAGCAGCCCGCGTCGGGGGGTCCAAGAGACCCAGTACTTC. Variable domain in full (rest from reference TRBV7-2 and TRBJ2-5): GAGVSQSPSNKVTEKGKDVELRCDPISGHTALYWYRQSLGQGLEFLIYFQGNSAPDKSGLPSDRFSAERTGGSVSTLTIQRTQQEDSAVYLCASSPRRGVQETQYFGPGTRLLVL.

This clone was seen only a few times. The chain has TRBV5-8 and TRBJ1-6; tentative D call: TRBD1 (5 bases). Trimming took 0 bases from V and 9 from J, leaving 13 bases between them. The CDR3 contains 15 residues. Germline V gives CDR1 SGHTS, CDR2 YDEGEE. CDR3 protein: CASSLEPGWGSPLHF. In nucleotides, the CDR3 is TGTGCCAGCAGCTTGGAGCCAGGGTGGGGTTCACCCCTCCACTTT.

This chain connects TRBV2 to TRBJ1-2, with 7 bases that match TRBD1. The CDR3 totals 16 residues. The trim removed 6 bases at V and 7 bases at J, leaving 17 bases unmatched. Germline CDR1 and CDR2: SNHLY and FYNNEI. CDR3 nucleotides: TGTGCCAGCAGGAGGGGGCAGGGGCCGACCCTGGGTGGCTACACCTTC. It translates to CASRRGQGPTLGGYTF.

The CDR3 spells CASRNPVAGENRYGYTF. The CDR3 region has the DNA TGCGCCAGCAGAAACCCGGTGGCAGGGGAAAATCGGTATGGCTACACCTTC. The chain employs TRBV4-1 and TRBJ1-2; TRBD1 is a possible D gene (6 bases). V lost 6 bases to trimming and J lost 5 bases, with 25 bases between them. In germline, CDR1 is MGHRA, CDR2 YSYEKL. This CDR3 is 17 amino acids long.

This sequence joins TRBV7-2 and TRBJ2-3; possible D gene TRBD2, 5 bases. CDR1 is SGHTA and CDR2 is FQGNSA in the germline V gene. Trimming pared 1 base from V and 3 bases from J, leaving 11 bases between. CDR3 length: 15 amino acids. CDR3 nucleotides: TGTGCCAGCAGCTTAGTAGCGATAGGGACAGATACGCAGTATTTT. Amino acid sequence: CASSLVAIGTDTQYF.

This clone appeared a single time. The V and J genes are TRBV6-5 and TRBJ1-1, with a weak D call TRBD1 (5 bases). CDR1 is MNHEY and CDR2 is SVGAGI in the germline V gene. The CDR3 is 13 amino acids. V dropped 6 bases and J dropped 6 bases, with 14 bases sitting between them. CDR3 residues: CASRGGMGAEAFF. The CDR3 DNA is TGTGCCAGCAGGGGGGGTATGGGGGCTGAAGCTTTCTTT.

The rearrangement uses TRBV7-2 and TRBJ2-7; TRBD2 might be the D (6 bases). Germline V lookup: CDR1 SGHTA, CDR2 FQGNSA. The CDR3 totals 13 residues. V was pared by 5 bases and J by 6 bases, with 14 bases between. Here the CDR3 reads CASSLGAGFEQYF. The CDR3 nucleotides are TGTGCCAGCAGCCTAGGGGCGGGGTTCGAGCAGTACTTC.